Following are 26 T cell receptor beta chains from one sample sequenced in a study of blood T cell repertoires in COVID-19. This table comes from immunoSEQ multiplex PCR, and its TCRdb copy is limited to in-frame clones, with some not included. The sample has roughly 200,000 clones, around 80% seen once. What was sequenced was peripheral blood. Receptors were obtained from a woman aged 25 to 45 with COVID-19, enrolled during active disease.

The chain employs TRBV7-2 and TRBJ2-2, with D possibly TRBD1 on 5 matching bases. This CDR3 has 13 amino acids. Trimming removed 6 bases at V and 1 base at J, with 6 bases between. The germline gives CDR1 SGHTA, CDR2 FQGNSA. CDR3 in amino acids: CASRTGNTGELFF. The CDR3 DNA is TGTGCCAGCAGAACAGGGAACACCGGGGAGCTGTTTTTT.

J is TRBJ2-7 and V is TRBV9, with TRBD1 matching 7 bases. The CDR3 loop spans 14 amino acids. Germline V CDR1 and CDR2: SGDLS, YYNGEE. With 3 bases clipped from V and 0 bases from J, the junction kept 3 bases outside the gene matches. CDR3 DNA: TGTGCCAGCAGCGACACAGGGGACTCCTACGAGCAGTACTTC. Translated: CASSDTGDSYEQYF.

This chain joins TRBV9 and TRBJ1-1, with 7 bases identical to TRBD1. This CDR3 is built from 13 residues. Germline values: CDR1 SGDLS, CDR2 YYNGEE. Trimming cost V 3 bases and J 5 bases; bases outside gene matches: 4. This chain's CDR3 is CASSAHRGTEAFF. CDR3 sequence (DNA): TGTGCCAGCAGCGCACACAGGGGAACTGAAGCTTTCTTT.

This clone was seen a handful of times. The chain links TRBV5-8 to TRBJ2-4, with 7 bases aligning to TRBD1. Germline CDR1 SGHTS, CDR2 YDEGEE. The CDR3 consists of 15 residues. The V gene end was trimmed by 0 bases and the J gene end by 6 bases; junction bases not matched to a gene: 6. The chain's CDR3 is CASSLAGQPTNIQYF. The CDR3 bases are TGTGCCAGCAGCTTGGCGGGACAGCCTACAAACATTCAGTACTTC. Combining the CDR3 with reference TRBV5-8 and TRBJ2-4 gives the whole variable domain EAGVTQSPTHLIKTRGQQATLRCSPISGHTSVYWYQQALGLGLQFLLWYDEGEERNRGNFPPRFSGRQFPNYSSELNVNALELEDSALYLCASSLAGQPTNIQYFGAGTRLSVL.

The chain combines TRBV5-1 with TRBJ1-1; TRBD1 matches 8 bases. Germline V CDR1 and CDR2: SGHRS, YFSETQ. With 7 bases clipped from V and 1 base from J, the junction kept 3 bases outside the gene matches. The CDR3 contains 13 residues. The CDR3 is CASVDRGNTEAFF. As DNA, the CDR3 is TGCGCCAGCGTTGACAGGGGGAACACTGAAGCTTTCTTT.

The rearrangement links TRBV7-2 to TRBJ2-1; the match to TRBD2 covers 8 bases. The CDR3 contains 17 residues. The germline V gene encodes CDR1 SGHTA and CDR2 FQGNSA. The trim removed 3 bases at V and 0 bases at J, leaving 7 bases unmatched. CDR3 nucleotide sequence: TGTGCCAGCAGCTTCCCCAGCGGGGGAACCTCCTACAATGAGCAGTTCTTC. Translation gives CASSFPSGGTSYNEQFF.

Points on this clone: Different DNA sequences within this sample yield the same CDR3. This chain uses TRBV5-1 with TRBJ2-3; D may be TRBD1 (6 bases). The V end was cut by 0 bases, the J end by 1 base, with 6 bases between. The CDR3 totals 14 residues. Germline-derived CDR1 and CDR2 are SGHRS and YFSETQ. Here the CDR3 reads CASSLEGGTDTQYF. DNA for the CDR3: TGCGCCAGCAGCTTGGAGGGGGGCACAGATACGCAGTATTTT.

The chain has TRBV19 and TRBJ2-6; weak D call: TRBD2 (5 bases). Germline CDR1 LNHDA, CDR2 SQIVND (reference sequence). Deletions cut 1 base from V and 0 bases from J, with 13 bases between. This CDR3 contains 18 residues. For the CDR3, the DNA is TGTGCCAGTAGTATAGCGGCAGACTACCCCTCTGGGGCCAACGTCCTGACTTTC. Protein: CASSIAADYPSGANVLTF.

The V and J genes are TRBV30 and TRBJ1-1; no definite D call. CDR3 size: 13 residues. Per the germline V gene, CDR1 is GTSNPN and CDR2 is SVGIG (reference sequence). V shed 3 bases and J shed 5 bases, with 13 bases lying between them. CDR3 sequence: CAWRARLETEAFF. The CDR3 DNA follows: TGTGCCTGGAGGGCCCGGTTGGAGACTGAAGCTTTCTTT.

This sequence joins TRBV5-1 and TRBJ2-2; no definite D call. The CDR3 consists of 15 residues. Germline CDR1 reads SGHRS; CDR2 reads YFSETQ. Trimming pared 0 bases from V and 4 bases from J, leaving 10 bases between. CDR3 in amino acids: CASSLAVTTTGELFF. The CDR3 DNA follows: TGCGCCAGCAGCTTGGCCGTGACAACCACCGGGGAGCTGTTTTTT.

This clone has only one observation. The gene calls are TRBV10-3 and TRBJ1-2, with TRBD1 identical over 7 bases. In germline, CDR1 is ENHRY, CDR2 SYGVKD. CDR3 length equals 15 residues. With V trimmed by 2 bases and J by 2 bases, 5 bases remained unmatched. Here the CDR3 reads CAISENPGGNYGYTF. In DNA, the CDR3 is TGTGCCATCAGTGAGAACCCAGGGGGGAACTATGGCTACACCTTC.

The chain links TRBV4-3 to TRBJ1-2; D unclear. The CDR3 covers 13 residues. Looked up from germline, CDR1 is LGHNA and CDR2 is YSLEER. V lost 0 bases to trimming and J lost 2 bases, with 4 bases between them. The CDR3 DNA reads as TGCGCCAGCAGCCAAGACAGAAACTATGGCTACACCTTC. Encoded protein: CASSQDRNYGYTF.

This chain uses TRBV4-2 with TRBJ1-4; TRBD1 agrees at 9 bases. The trim removed 0 bases at V and 10 bases at J, leaving 9 bases unmatched. This CDR3 is built from 16 residues. The germline V gene encodes CDR1 LGHNA and CDR2 YNFKEQ. The CDR3 region is CASSQEGDRAPGKLFF. CDR3 nucleotide sequence: TGTGCCAGCAGCCAAGAGGGGGACAGGGCTCCGGGAAAACTGTTTTTT.

V gene TRBV7-2 combines with J gene TRBJ2-1, with TRBD1 matching 9 bases. The germline CDR1 and CDR2 sequences are SGHTA and FQGNSA. The CDR3 has 16 residues. V shed 4 bases and J 4 bases; nucleotides not matched to a gene: 8. The CDR3 region is CASSSPQGAAYNEQFF. The CDR3 region has the DNA TGTGCCAGCAGCTCCCCACAGGGGGCGGCTTACAATGAGCAGTTCTTC. Together with reference TRBV7-2 and TRBJ2-1, the CDR3 gives the full variable domain: GAGVSQSPSNKVTEKGKDVELRCDPISGHTALYWYRQSLGQGLEFLIYFQGNSAPDKSGLPSDRFSAERTGGSVSTLTIQRTQQEDSAVYLCASSSPQGAAYNEQFFGPGTRLTVL.

This chain joins TRBV6-4 and TRBJ1-1, with D perhaps matching TRBD1 (5 bases). Trimming pared 2 bases from V and 13 bases from J, leaving 17 bases between. This CDR3 is built from 13 residues. Per germline, CDR1 MRHNA and CDR2 SNTAGT. The chain's CDR3 is CASSDGVGGKGFF. CDR3 DNA: TGTGCCAGCAGTGACGGGGTCGGGGGGAAAGGTTTCTTT.

The chain combines TRBV11-2 with TRBJ2-1; TRBD1 aligns across 9 bases. Germline V gene sequence: CDR1 SGHAT, CDR2 FQNNGV. V shed 5 bases, J shed 9 bases, and the junction held 8 bases outside the gene matches. The CDR3 runs 14 residues. The CDR3 is CASSPRQGVSEQFF. In DNA form, the CDR3 reads TGTGCCAGCAGCCCGCGACAGGGGGTGAGTGAGCAGTTCTTC.

J is TRBJ2-3 and V is TRBV6-2 or TRBV6-3; 8 nucleotides align to TRBD1. Looked up from germline, CDR1 is MNHEY and CDR2 is SVGEGT. The length of the CDR3 is 19 residues. Trimming took 5 bases from V and 2 from J; bases not matched to a gene: 18. In DNA form, the CDR3 reads TGTGCCAGCAGTGACCAGGACAGGGCATTGACACGCTCCACAGATACGCAGTATTTT. Translated: CASSDQDRALTRSTDTQYF.

The chain recombines TRBV3-1 (or the pseudogene TRBV3-2) with TRBJ1-2, with 8 bases matching TRBD1. The CDR3 is 16 amino acids. After removal of 2 bases from V and 2 bases from J, the junction contained 7 bases not matched to a gene. Looked up from germline, CDR1 is LGHDT and CDR2 is YNNKEL (reference sequence). CDR3 protein: CASSQLRQGTNYGYTF. The CDR3 coding sequence is TGTGCCAGCAGCCAACTCCGACAGGGGACCAACTATGGCTACACCTTC.

In this sample, this clone turned up once. This sequence joins TRBV27 and TRBJ2-3, with 8 bases identical to TRBD2. Per germline, CDR1 MNHEY and CDR2 SMNVEV (reference sequence). Losses at the gene ends were 7 bases for V and 0 bases for J; bases not matched to a gene: 15. The CDR3 sequence is 18 residues long. This CDR3 is CASTPWPSRGGSTDTQYF. Written as DNA, the CDR3 is TGTGCCAGCACCCCCTGGCCTTCTCGCGGGGGGAGCACAGATACGCAGTATTTT.

The chain couples TRBV5-1 to TRBJ1-1; no firm D call. CDR3 length: 14 amino acids. Deletions cut 1 base from V and 1 base from J, with 8 bases between. Germline V CDR1 and CDR2: SGHRS, YFSETQ. This CDR3 is CASSLWAANTEAFF. For the CDR3, the DNA is TGCGCCAGCAGCTTGTGGGCAGCGAACACTGAAGCTTTCTTT. Variable domain in full (rest from reference TRBV5-1 and TRBJ1-1): KAGVTQTPRYLIKTRGQQVTLSCSPISGHRSVSWYQQTPGQGLQFLFEYFSETQRNKGNFPGRFSGRQFSNSRSEMNVSTLELGDSALYLCASSLWAANTEAFFGQGTRLTVV.

The chain employs TRBV3-1 (or the pseudogene TRBV3-2) and TRBJ2-3; TRBD1 matches at 7 bases. The ends lost 2 bases at V and 2 bases at J; junction bases unmatched: 4. This CDR3 comprises 15 residues. The germline gives CDR1 LGHDT, CDR2 YNNKEL (reference sequence). The CDR3 region is CASSQNRGLTDTQYF. In DNA, the CDR3 is TGTGCCAGCAGCCAAAACAGGGGTCTCACAGATACGCAGTATTTT.

This rearrangement joins TRBV25-1 to TRBJ1-3; no firm D call. This CDR3 comprises 15 residues. Trimming removed 1 base at V and 0 bases at J, with 7 bases between. The V gene's germline CDR1 is MGHDK and CDR2 SYGVNS. CDR3 coding DNA: TGTGCCAGCAGTGAATTTGGGAGCTCTGGAAACACCATATATTTT. It yields the protein CASSEFGSSGNTIYF.

The chain links TRBV11-2 to TRBJ1-3, with D perhaps matching TRBD1 (5 bases). V was shortened by 5 bases and J by 8 bases, with 19 bases between the two germline ends. This CDR3 spans 15 amino acids. Germline CDR1 reads SGHAT; CDR2 reads FQNNGV. The chain's CDR3 is CASSRHRGERDTIYF. CDR3 nucleotide sequence: TGTGCCAGCAGCCGCCACCGGGGGGAGAGAGACACCATATATTTT. Combining the CDR3 with reference TRBV11-2 and TRBJ1-3 gives the whole variable domain EAGVAQSPRYKIIEKRQSVAFWCNPISGHATLYWYQQILGQGPKLLIQFQNNGVVDDSQLPKDRFSAERLKGVDSTLKIQPAKLEDSAVYLCASSRHRGERDTIYFGEGSWLTVV.

Many counts were recorded for this clone. DNA of the CDR3: TGTGCCAGCAGCTTATCCAGGTTAAATGAAAAACTGTTTTTT. It specifies CASSLSRLNEKLFF. The chain combines TRBV7-9 with TRBJ1-4; D is undetermined. The CDR3 extends over 14 amino acids. CDR1 is SEHNR and CDR2 is FQNEAQ in the germline V gene (reference sequence). V was trimmed by 2 bases and J by 5 bases, leaving 9 bases between them.

J is TRBJ2-3 and V is TRBV4-1; tentatively, D is TRBD2 (6 bases). The CDR3 runs 17 residues. CDR1 is MGHRA, CDR2 YSYEKL, per germline. V lost 4 bases and J lost 0, with 17 bases in between. In nucleotides, the CDR3 is TGCGCCAGCAGCCTAACTCCTGGGGGGTACAGCACAGATACGCAGTATTTT. It specifies CASSLTPGGYSTDTQYF.

This sequence joins TRBV4-3 and TRBJ1-2; TRBD1 aligns across 10 bases. The V gene end was trimmed by 4 bases and the J gene end by 4 bases; junction bases not matched to a gene: 15. The CDR3 contains 18 residues. Germline assignment: CDR1 LGHNA and CDR2 YSLEER. The CDR3 DNA reads TGCGCCAGCAGCCGAGAAAAAGATGGGGGGACAGGGGCCTATGGCTACACCTTC. This codes for CASSREKDGGTGAYGYTF.